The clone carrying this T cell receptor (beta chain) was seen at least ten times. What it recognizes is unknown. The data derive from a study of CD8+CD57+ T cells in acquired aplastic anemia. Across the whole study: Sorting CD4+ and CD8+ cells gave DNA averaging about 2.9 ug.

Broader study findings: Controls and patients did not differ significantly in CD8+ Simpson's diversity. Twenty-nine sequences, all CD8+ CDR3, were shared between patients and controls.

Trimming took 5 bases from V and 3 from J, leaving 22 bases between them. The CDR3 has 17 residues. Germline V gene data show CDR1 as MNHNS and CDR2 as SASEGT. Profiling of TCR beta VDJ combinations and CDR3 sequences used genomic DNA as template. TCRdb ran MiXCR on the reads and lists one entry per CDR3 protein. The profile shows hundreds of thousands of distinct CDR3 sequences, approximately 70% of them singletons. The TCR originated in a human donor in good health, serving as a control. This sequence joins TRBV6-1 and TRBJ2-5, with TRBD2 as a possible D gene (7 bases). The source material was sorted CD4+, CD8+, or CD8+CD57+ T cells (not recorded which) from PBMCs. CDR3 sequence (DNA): TGTGCCAGCAGTTACCGGGTGGGGGGGCATAATGAAGAGACCCAGTACTTC. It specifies CASSYRVGGHNEETQYF.